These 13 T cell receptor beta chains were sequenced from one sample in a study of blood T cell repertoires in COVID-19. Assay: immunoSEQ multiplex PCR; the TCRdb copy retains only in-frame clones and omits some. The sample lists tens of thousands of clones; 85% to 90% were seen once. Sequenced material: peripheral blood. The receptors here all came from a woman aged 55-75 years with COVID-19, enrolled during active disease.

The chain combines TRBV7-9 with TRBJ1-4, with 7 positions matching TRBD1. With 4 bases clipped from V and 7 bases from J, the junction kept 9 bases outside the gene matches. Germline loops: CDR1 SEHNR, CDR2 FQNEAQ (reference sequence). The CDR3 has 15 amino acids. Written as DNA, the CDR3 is TGTGCCAGCAGCTGGCGACAGGGCTTCAGTGAAAAACTGTTTTTT. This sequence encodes CASSWRQGFSEKLFF. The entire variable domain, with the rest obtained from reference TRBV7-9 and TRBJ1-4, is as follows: DTGVSQNPRHKITKRGQNVTFRCDPISEHNRLYWYRQTLGQGPEFLTYFQNEAQLEKSRLLSDRFSAERPKGSFSTLEIQRTEQGDSAMYLCASSWRQGFSEKLFFGSGTQLSVL.

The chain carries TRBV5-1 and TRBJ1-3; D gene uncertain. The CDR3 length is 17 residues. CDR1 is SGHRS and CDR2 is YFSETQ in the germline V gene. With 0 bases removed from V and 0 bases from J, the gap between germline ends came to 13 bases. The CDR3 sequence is CASSLGPSRGSGNTIYF. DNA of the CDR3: TGCGCCAGCAGCTTGGGTCCATCGCGGGGCTCTGGAAACACCATATATTTT.

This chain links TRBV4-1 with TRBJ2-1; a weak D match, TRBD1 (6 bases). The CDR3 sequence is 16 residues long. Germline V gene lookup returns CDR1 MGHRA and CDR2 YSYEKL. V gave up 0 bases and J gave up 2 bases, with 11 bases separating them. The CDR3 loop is CASSQDDRLTYNEQFF. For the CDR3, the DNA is TGCGCCAGCAGCCAAGATGACAGGTTGACCTACAATGAGCAGTTCTTC.

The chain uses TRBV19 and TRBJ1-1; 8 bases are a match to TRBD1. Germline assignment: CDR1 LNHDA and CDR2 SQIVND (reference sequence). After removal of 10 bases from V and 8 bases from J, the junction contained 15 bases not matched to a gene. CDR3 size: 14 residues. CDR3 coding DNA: TGTGCCACCGCTGCGACAGGGGCTTCATTGGAAGCTTTCTTT. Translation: CATAATGASLEAFF.

Here the CDR3 DNA reads TGTGCCAGCAGCTTGATGCGGGGATCTAACTATGGCTACACCTTC. This gives the protein CASSLMRGSNYGYTF. V gene TRBV5-5 combines with J gene TRBJ1-2; D gene ambiguous. The germline V gene encodes CDR1 SGHKS and CDR2 YYEKEE (reference sequence). CDR3 length equals 15 residues. The V end was cut by 1 base, the J end by 0 bases, with 10 bases between.

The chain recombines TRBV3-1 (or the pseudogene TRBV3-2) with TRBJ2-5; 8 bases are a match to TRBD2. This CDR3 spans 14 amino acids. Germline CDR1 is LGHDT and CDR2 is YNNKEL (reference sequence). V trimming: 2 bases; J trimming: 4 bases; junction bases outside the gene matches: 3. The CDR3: CASSQRGGLETQYF. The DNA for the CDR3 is TGTGCCAGCAGCCAACGGGGGGGATTAGAGACCCAGTACTTC.

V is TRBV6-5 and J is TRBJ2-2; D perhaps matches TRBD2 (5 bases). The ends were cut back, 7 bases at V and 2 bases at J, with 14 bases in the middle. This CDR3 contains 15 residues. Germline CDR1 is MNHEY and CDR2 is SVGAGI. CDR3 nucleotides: TGTGCCAGCATCCCTCGGGAACCCAACACCGGGGAGCTGTTTTTT. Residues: CASIPREPNTGELFF.

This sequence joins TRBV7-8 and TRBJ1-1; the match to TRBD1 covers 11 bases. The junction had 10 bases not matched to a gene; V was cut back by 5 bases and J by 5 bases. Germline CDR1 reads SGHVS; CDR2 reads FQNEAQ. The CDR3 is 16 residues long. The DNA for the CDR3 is TGTGCCAGCAGCCCCAGGGACAGGGGGATGATTACTGAAGCTTTCTTT. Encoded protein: CASSPRDRGMITEAFF.

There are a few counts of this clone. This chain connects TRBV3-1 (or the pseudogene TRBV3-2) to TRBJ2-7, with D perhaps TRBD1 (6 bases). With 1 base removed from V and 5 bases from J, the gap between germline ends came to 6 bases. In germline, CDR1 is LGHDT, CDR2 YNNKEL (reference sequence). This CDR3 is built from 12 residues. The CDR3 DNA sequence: TGTGCCAGCAGCCAAGGACAGGACGAGCAGTACTTC. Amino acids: CASSQGQDEQYF.

CDR3 sequence reads: CASSPGGHLNTEAFF. DNA of the CDR3: TGTGCCAGCAGCCCAGGTGGGCATTTGAACACTGAAGCTTTCTTT. The V gene is TRBV7-6, the J gene TRBJ1-1; D unresolved. Germline V gene data show CDR1 as SGHVS and CDR2 as FNYEAQ. The CDR3 is made up of 15 amino acids. The ends were cut back, 5 bases at V and 0 bases at J, with 13 bases in the middle.

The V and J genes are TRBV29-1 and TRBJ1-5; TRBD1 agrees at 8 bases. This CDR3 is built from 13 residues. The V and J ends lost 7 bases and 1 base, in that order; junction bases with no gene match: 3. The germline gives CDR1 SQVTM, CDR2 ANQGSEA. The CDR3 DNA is TGCAGCGAACGACAGGGGAGCAATCAGCCCCAGCATTTT. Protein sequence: CSERQGSNQPQHF.

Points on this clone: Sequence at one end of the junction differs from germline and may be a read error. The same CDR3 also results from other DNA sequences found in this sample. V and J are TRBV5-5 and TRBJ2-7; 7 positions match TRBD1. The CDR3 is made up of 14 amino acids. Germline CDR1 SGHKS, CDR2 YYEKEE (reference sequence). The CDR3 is CASSEGQDFGEQYF. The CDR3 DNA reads TGTGCCAGCAGTGAAGGACAGGATTTTGGCGAGCAGTATTTC. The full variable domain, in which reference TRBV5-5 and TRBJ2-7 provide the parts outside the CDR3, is DAGVTQSPTHLIKTRGQQVTLRCSPISGHKSVSWYQQVLGQGPQFIFQYYEKEERGRGNFPDRFSARQFPNYSSELNVNALLLGDSALYLCASSEGQDFGEQYFGPGTRLTVT.

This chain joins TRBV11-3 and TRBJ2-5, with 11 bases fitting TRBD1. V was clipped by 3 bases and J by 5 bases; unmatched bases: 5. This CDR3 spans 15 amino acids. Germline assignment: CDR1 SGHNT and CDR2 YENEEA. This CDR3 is CASSFRDRGWETQYF. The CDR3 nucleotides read TGTGCCAGCAGCTTCAGGGACAGGGGGTGGGAGACCCAGTACTTC.